The 20 T cell receptor beta chains presented below share a single source sample, sequenced in a study of blood T cell repertoires in COVID-19. Profiling relied on immunoSEQ multiplex PCR, and the TCRdb table lists in-frame clones only, not all of them. The table lists nearly 300,000 clones, approximately 88% of them singletons. Sequencing input: peripheral blood. All receptors derive from a woman under 40 who had recovered from COVID-19.

The chain joins TRBV18 to TRBJ1-1, with D unresolved. Germline V gene data show CDR1 as KGHSH and CDR2 as LQKENI. This CDR3 is 14 amino acids long. V lost 3 bases, J lost 1 base, and 9 bases lay in between. CDR3 in DNA: TGTGCCAGCTCACCCACCGGTTCGAACACTGAAGCTTTCTTT. Its protein product is CASSPTGSNTEAFF.

The chain is built from TRBV10-3 and TRBJ2-5, with D possibly matching TRBD1 (5 bases). Trimming removed 10 bases at V and 1 base at J, with 13 bases between. The CDR3 consists of 13 residues. Germline assignment: CDR1 ENHRY and CDR2 SYGVKD. The CDR3 loop reads CAKPDRIQETQYF. The CDR3 nucleotides are TGTGCCAAACCCGACAGAATCCAAGAGACCCAGTACTTC.

This clone came up once. The chain employs TRBV9 and TRBJ2-7; 8 bases are a match to TRBD2. CDR3 length equals 15 residues. V lost 6 bases and J lost 5; bases outside the gene matches: 13. Germline CDR1 SGDLS, CDR2 YYNGEE. The DNA for the CDR3 is TGTGCCAGCACCTCTGGGACTAGGCTTTCGGACGAGCAGTACTTC. Protein: CASTSGTRLSDEQYF.

The chain joins TRBV27 to TRBJ1-5; a possible D gene is TRBD1 (5 bases). Germline values: CDR1 MNHEY, CDR2 SMNVEV (reference sequence). V gave up 5 bases and J gave up 2 bases, with 10 bases separating them. The CDR3 loop spans 14 amino acids. The CDR3 coding sequence is TGTGCCAGCAGTCCTGCGGGGGGCAATCAGCCCCAGCATTTT. As protein: CASSPAGGNQPQHF.

This clone showed up just a few times. This chain joins TRBV10-3 and TRBJ2-2; D is unresolved. Between the trimmed V and J ends, which lost 4 bases and 3 bases, there was a span of 12 bases. CDR3 length: 15 residues. Germline V gene sequence: CDR1 ENHRY, CDR2 SYGVKD. In nucleotides, the CDR3 is TGTGCCATCAGTGGAGGAGCTATGGACACCGGGGAGCTGTTTTTT. It codes for CAISGGAMDTGELFF.

The V gene is TRBV7-9, the J gene TRBJ1-1; possible D gene TRBD1, 5 bases. Trimming cost V 5 bases and J 0 bases, with 13 bases left between them. Germline values: CDR1 SEHNR, CDR2 FQNEAQ (reference sequence). The CDR3 has 15 amino acids. The chain's CDR3 is CASSPGGILNTEAFF. The CDR3 DNA sequence: TGTGCCAGCAGCCCTGGGGGGATCCTGAACACTGAAGCTTTCTTT.

The rearrangement joins TRBV7-2 to TRBJ2-7; TRBD1 matches 9 bases. CDR1 and CDR2 from the germline V gene are SGHTA and FQGNSA. The V segment lost 4 bases and the J segment 8 bases; nucleotides outside the gene matches: 9. This CDR3 comprises 14 residues. The CDR3, as DNA: TGTGCCAGCAGCTACTCGGGACAGGGCTCCAAGCAGTACTTC. Translated: CASSYSGQGSKQYF.

V is TRBV6-5 and J is TRBJ2-2; D unclear. CDR3 size: 14 residues. With 6 bases removed from V and 7 bases from J, the gap between germline ends came to 15 bases. Germline-derived CDR1 and CDR2 are MNHEY and SVGAGI. CDR3 amino acids: CASRRSTVGGELFF. CDR3 in DNA: TGTGCCAGCAGAAGATCTACAGTGGGCGGGGAGCTGTTTTTT.

This sequence joins TRBV19 and TRBJ2-7; D might be TRBD1 (6 bases). The CDR3 consists of 14 residues. Germline assignment: CDR1 LNHDA and CDR2 SQIVND (reference sequence). V was shortened by 3 bases and J by 2 bases, with 11 bases between the two germline ends. DNA for the CDR3: TGTGCCAGTAGTATCCGGGACATCACCTACGAGCAGTACTTC. This gives the protein CASSIRDITYEQYF.

The DNA for the CDR3 is TGTGCCAGCAGTTTAAGGGACAAGACCTACGAGCAGTACTTC. It is translated as CASSLRDKTYEQYF. The V call is TRBV27, the J call TRBJ2-7, with a weak D call TRBD1 (6 bases). Germline V gene sequence: CDR1 MNHEY, CDR2 SMNVEV (reference sequence). This CDR3 has 14 residues. Trimming left V 2 bases short and J 2 bases short, with 10 bases between.

The chain links TRBV7-2 to TRBJ1-5; 10 nucleotides align to TRBD1. V trimming: 5 bases; J trimming: 6 bases; junction bases outside the gene matches: 4. CDR1 and CDR2 (germline): SGHTA, FQGNSA. The CDR3 loop spans 14 amino acids. CDR3 sequence: CASSPGQGGQPQHF. CDR3 in DNA: TGTGCCAGCAGCCCCGGACAGGGGGGTCAGCCCCAGCATTTT.

In its sample, this clone was seen a few times. The J gene is TRBJ2-6, the V gene TRBV27; D remains unclear. V lost 6 bases to trimming and J lost 4 bases, with 10 bases between them. The CDR3 consists of 14 residues. CDR1 MNHEY and CDR2 SMNVEV come from the germline V gene (reference sequence). The CDR3 is CASSFSLGANVLTF. Here the CDR3 DNA reads TGTGCCAGCAGCTTCTCTTTAGGGGCCAACGTCCTGACTTTC.

The rearrangement uses TRBV2 and TRBJ2-2; 10 nucleotides align to TRBD1. CDR3 length: 16 amino acids. CDR1 SNHLY and CDR2 FYNNEI come from the germline V gene. Trimming removed 6 bases from V and 3 bases from J; junction bases left unmatched: 7. As DNA, the CDR3 is TGTGCCAGCAGCGACCGGGACAGGGGCGACACCGGGGAGCTGTTTTTT. Residues: CASSDRDRGDTGELFF.

This chain joins TRBV5-1 and TRBJ1-2, with 11 bases that match TRBD1. The CDR3 totals 14 residues. The V gene's germline CDR1 is SGHRS and CDR2 YFSETQ. The V segment lost 3 bases and the J segment 8 bases; nucleotides outside the gene matches: 6. The CDR3 sequence is CASSYGTGGDGYTF. The CDR3 nucleotides read TGCGCCAGCAGCTACGGGACAGGGGGTGACGGCTACACCTTC.

The chain couples TRBV3-1 (or the pseudogene TRBV3-2) to TRBJ1-3, with D uncertain. V was clipped by 1 base and J by 0 bases, with 10 bases between them. Germline CDR1 LGHDT, CDR2 YNNKEL (reference sequence). CDR3 length: 16 residues. CDR3 sequence: CASSQGFTHSGNTIYF. The CDR3 DNA reads TGTGCCAGCAGCCAAGGATTCACACACTCTGGAAACACCATATATTTT.

This chain joins TRBV7-3 and TRBJ2-3, with D hard to call. Looked up from germline, CDR1 is SGHTA and CDR2 is FQGTGA. The CDR3 spans 14 residues. Trimming took off 1 base at V and 2 bases at J, with 7 bases between the two ends. The CDR3 nucleotides are TGTGCCAGCAGCTTAAGCGGAAACACAGATACGCAGTATTTT. It translates to CASSLSGNTDTQYF.

The V and J genes are TRBV5-1 and TRBJ1-6; 7 bases agree with TRBD1. The CDR3 is 19 amino acids. With V trimmed by 0 bases and J by 1 base, 10 bases remained unmatched. The V gene's germline CDR1 is SGHRS and CDR2 YFSETQ. CDR3 nucleotides: TGCGCCAGCAGCTTGGGGTCAGGGGGATCACTATCCTATAATTCACCCCTCCACTTT. Protein: CASSLGSGGSLSYNSPLHF.

This clone was counted once. The chain combines TRBV20-1 with TRBJ1-1; 7 nucleotides agree with TRBD1. CDR3 length: 9 amino acids. Germline assignment: CDR1 DFQATT and CDR2 SNEGSKA (reference sequence). J was trimmed by 8 bases and V by 8 bases; bases with no gene match: 2. The CDR3 here is CSQGQEAFF. The DNA for the CDR3 is TGCAGTCAGGGACAGGAAGCTTTCTTT.

V is TRBV5-6 and J is TRBJ2-5; D gene unclear. The CDR3 totals 11 residues. V was shortened by 4 bases and J by 4 bases, with 5 bases between the two germline ends. Germline lookup yields CDR1 SGHDT and CDR2 YYEEEE. CDR3 loop: CASSVGETQYF. The CDR3 coding sequence is TGTGCCAGCAGCGTCGGAGAGACCCAGTACTTC.

The gene calls are TRBV28 and TRBJ1-6; tentative D call: TRBD1 (6 bases). Per germline, CDR1 MDHEN and CDR2 SYDVKM. The CDR3 runs to 16 residues. Trimming took 2 bases from V and 0 from J, leaving 8 bases between them. CDR3 nucleotides: TGTGCCAGCAGTTTAGGACAGAGCTCCTATAATTCACCCCTCCACTTT. It translates to CASSLGQSSYNSPLHF.